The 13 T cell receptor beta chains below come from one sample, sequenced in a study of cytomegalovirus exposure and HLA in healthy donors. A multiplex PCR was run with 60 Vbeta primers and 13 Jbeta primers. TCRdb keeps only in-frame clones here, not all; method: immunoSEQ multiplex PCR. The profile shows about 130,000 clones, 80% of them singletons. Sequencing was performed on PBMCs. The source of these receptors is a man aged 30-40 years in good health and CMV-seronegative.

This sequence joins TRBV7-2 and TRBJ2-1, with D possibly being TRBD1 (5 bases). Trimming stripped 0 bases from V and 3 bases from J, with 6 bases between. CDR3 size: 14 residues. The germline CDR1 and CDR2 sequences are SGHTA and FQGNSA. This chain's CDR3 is CASSLADSYNEQFF. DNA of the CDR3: TGTGCCAGCAGCTTAGCAGACAGCTACAATGAGCAGTTCTTC.

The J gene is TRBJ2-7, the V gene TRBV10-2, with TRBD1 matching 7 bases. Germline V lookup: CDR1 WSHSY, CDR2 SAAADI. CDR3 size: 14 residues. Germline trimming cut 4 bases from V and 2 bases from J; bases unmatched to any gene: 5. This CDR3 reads CASSATGATYEQYF. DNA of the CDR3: TGCGCCAGCAGTGCCACAGGGGCAACCTACGAGCAGTACTTC.

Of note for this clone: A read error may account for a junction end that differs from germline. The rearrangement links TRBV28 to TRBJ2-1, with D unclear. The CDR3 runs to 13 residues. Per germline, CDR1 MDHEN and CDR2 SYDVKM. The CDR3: CASSFGPYDEQFF. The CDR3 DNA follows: TGTGCCAGCAGTTTTGGTCCCTACGATGAGCAGTTCTTC.

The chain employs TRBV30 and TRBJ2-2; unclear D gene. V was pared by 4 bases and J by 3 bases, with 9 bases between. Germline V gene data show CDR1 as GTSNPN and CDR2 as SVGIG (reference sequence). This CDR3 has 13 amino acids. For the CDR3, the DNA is TGTGCCTGGAATGTCATCCACACCGGGGAGCTGTTTTTT. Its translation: CAWNVIHTGELFF.

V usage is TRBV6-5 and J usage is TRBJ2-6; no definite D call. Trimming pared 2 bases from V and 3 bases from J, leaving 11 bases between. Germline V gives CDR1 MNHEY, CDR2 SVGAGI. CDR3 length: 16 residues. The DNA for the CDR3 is TGTGCCAGCAGTTACGTTTCCGGGTTTGGGGCCAACGTCCTGACTTTC. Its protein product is CASSYVSGFGANVLTF.

The CDR3 loop is CASSFFTGTASYEQYF. Written as DNA, the CDR3 is TGTGCCAGCAGCTTTTTTACGGGGACTGCCTCCTACGAGCAGTACTTC. V is TRBV13 and J is TRBJ2-7, with D perhaps matching TRBD2 (6 bases). CDR1 is PRHDT, CDR2 FYEKMQ, per germline (reference sequence). The CDR3 runs to 16 residues. Trimming shortened V by 3 bases and J by 0 bases, and 15 bases separated the two germline ends.

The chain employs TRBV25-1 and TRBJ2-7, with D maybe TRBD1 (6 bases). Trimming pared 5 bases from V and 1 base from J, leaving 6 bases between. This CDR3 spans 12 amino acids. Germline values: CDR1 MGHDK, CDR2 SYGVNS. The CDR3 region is CASSQGSYEQYF. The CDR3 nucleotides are TGTGCCAGCAGTCAGGGGTCCTACGAGCAGTACTTC.

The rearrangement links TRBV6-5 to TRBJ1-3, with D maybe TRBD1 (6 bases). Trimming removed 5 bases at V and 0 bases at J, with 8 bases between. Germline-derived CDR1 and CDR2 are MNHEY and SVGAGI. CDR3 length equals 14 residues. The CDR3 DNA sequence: TGTGCCAGCAGTCGACAGGTCTCTGGAAACACCATATATTTT. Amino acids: CASSRQVSGNTIYF.

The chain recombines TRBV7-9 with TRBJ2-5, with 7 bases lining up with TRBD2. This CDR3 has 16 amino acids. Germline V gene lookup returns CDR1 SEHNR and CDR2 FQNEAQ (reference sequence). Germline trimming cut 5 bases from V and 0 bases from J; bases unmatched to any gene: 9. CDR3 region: CASSPGSSGNQETQYF. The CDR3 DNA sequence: TGTGCCAGCAGCCCGGGGTCTAGCGGCAACCAAGAGACCCAGTACTTC. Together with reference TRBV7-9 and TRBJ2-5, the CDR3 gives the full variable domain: DTGVSQNPRHKITKRGQNVTFRCDPISEHNRLYWYRQTLGQGPEFLTYFQNEAQLEKSRLLSDRFSAERPKGSFSTLEIQRTEQGDSAMYLCASSPGSSGNQETQYFGPGTRLLVL.

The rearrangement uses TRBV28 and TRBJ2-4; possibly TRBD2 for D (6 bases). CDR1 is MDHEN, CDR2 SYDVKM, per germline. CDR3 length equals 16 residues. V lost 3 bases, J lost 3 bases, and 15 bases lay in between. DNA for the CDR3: TGTGCCAGCAGTTTTAGGCTAGCGTTGGTCAAAAACATTCAGTACTTC. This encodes CASSFRLALVKNIQYF.

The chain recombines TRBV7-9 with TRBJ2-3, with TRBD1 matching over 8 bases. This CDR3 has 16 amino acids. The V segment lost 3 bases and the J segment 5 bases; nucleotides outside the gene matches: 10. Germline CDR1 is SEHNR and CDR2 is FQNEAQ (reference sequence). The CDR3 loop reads CASSFPGRGREDTQYF. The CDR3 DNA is TGTGCCAGCAGCTTCCCTGGCAGGGGGCGTGAAGATACGCAGTATTTT.

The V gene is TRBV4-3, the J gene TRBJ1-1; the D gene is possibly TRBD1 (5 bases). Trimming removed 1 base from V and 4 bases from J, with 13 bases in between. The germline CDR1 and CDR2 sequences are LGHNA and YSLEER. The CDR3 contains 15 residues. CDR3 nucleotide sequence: TGCGCCAGCAGCCAAGTGCGGGACTCTGGCACTGAAGCTTTCTTT. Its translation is CASSQVRDSGTEAFF.

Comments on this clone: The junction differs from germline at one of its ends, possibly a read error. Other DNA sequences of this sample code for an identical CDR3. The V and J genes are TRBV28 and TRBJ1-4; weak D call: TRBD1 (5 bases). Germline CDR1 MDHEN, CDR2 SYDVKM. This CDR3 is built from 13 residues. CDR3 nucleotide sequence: TGTGCCAGCAGACAGGACCCCCTGGAAAAACTGTTCTTT. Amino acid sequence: CASRQDPLEKLFF.